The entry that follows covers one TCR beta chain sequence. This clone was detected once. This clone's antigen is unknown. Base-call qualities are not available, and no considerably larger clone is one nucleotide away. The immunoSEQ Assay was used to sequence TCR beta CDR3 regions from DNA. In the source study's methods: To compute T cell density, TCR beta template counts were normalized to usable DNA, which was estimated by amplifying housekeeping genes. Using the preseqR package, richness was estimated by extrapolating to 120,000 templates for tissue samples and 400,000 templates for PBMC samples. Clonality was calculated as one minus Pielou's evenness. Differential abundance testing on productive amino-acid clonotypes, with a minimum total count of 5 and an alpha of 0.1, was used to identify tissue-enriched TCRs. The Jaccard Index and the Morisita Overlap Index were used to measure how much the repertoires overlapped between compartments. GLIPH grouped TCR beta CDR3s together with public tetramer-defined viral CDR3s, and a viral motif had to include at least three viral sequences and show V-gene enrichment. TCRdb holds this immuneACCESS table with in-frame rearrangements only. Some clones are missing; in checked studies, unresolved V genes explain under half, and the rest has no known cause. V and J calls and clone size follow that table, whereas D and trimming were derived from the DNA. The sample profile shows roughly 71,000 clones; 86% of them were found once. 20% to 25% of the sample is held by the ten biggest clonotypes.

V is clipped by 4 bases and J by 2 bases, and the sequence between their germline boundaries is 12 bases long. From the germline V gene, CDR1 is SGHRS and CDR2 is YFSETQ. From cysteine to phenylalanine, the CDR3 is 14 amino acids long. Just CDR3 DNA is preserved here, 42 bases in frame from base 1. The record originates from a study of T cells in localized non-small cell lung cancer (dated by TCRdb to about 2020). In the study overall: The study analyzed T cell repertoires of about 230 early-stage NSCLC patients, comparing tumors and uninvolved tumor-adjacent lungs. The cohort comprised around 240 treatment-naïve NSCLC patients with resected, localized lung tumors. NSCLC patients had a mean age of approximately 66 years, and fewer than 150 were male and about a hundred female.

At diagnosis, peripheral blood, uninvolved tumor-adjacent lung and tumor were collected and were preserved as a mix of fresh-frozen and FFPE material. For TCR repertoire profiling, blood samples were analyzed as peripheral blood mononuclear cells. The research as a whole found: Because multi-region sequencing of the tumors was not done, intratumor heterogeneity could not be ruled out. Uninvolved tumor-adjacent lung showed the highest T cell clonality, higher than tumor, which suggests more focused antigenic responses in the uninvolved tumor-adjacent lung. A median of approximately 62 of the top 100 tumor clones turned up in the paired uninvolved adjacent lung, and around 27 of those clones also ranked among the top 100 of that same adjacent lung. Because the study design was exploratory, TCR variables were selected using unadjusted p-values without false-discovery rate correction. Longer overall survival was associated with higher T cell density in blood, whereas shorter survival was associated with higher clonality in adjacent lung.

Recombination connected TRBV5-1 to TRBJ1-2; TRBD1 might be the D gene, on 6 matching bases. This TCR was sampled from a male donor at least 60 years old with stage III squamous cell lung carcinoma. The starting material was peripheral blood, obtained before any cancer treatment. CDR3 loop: CASSPTGANYGYTF. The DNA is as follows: TGCGCCAGCAGCCCTACGGGGGCAAACTATGGCTACACCTTC.